This is a list of T cell receptor beta chains from one sample in a study of T cells in Graves' hyperthyroidism and ophthalmopathy. TCRdb independently ran MiXCR on the multiplex PCR reads; one entry per CDR3 protein. The data show about 570,000 distinct CDR3 sequences, with about half seen just once and roughly 19% held by the top ten. The sequenced sample was peripheral blood or thyroid tissue (not recorded which). The receptors here all came from an adult woman with Graves' disease, either hyperthyroidism or ophthalmopathy (not recorded which). Each CDR3 is given with its conserved first and last residue. D genes are given only for firm matches. Clone size is not always given. Where it is, it says once, few, many or a class for expanded clones.

D gene: .; clone size: many; V gene: TRBV7-2; J gene: TRBJ1-6; CDR3 DNA: TGTGCCAGCAGCTTACGTAGAAGTAATTCACCCCTCCACTTT; CDR3 protein: CASSLRRSNSPLHF
D gene: .; clone size: .; V gene: TRBV2; J gene: TRBJ2-2; CDR3 DNA: TGTGCCAGCAGTGCCCCTCCCGGGGAGCTGTTTTTT; CDR3 protein: CASSAPPGELFF
D gene: .; clone size: .; V gene: TRBV5-1; J gene: TRBJ1-2; CDR3 DNA: TGCGCCAGCAGCCCCAGGGCTGATGGCTACACCTTC; CDR3 protein: CASSPRADGYTF
D gene: .; clone size: many; V gene: TRBV11-2; J gene: TRBJ2-7; CDR3 DNA: TGTGCCAGCAGCCAAGCGGGACAGCCGGCGATGCGGTACTTC; CDR3 protein: CASSQAGQPAMRYF
D gene: .; clone size: .; V gene: TRBV20-1; J gene: TRBJ1-4; CDR3 DNA: TGCAGTGCTAGAGATATAGGGTTAAAGGAAAAACTGTTTTTT; CDR3 protein: CSARDIGLKEKLFF
D gene: .; clone size: .; V gene: TRBV28; J gene: TRBJ2-7; CDR3 DNA: TGTGCCAGCAGTTCTCGGACCACCGAGCAGTACTTC; CDR3 protein: CASSSRTTEQYF
D gene: .; clone size: .; V gene: TRBV7-8; J gene: TRBJ1-2; CDR3 DNA: TGTGCCAGCAGCATCAGGGGCTACACCTTC; CDR3 protein: CASSIRGYTF
D gene: .; clone size: .; V gene: TRBV12-3/TRBV12-4; J gene: TRBJ2-3; CDR3 DNA: TGTGCCAGCAGTTATAACGGGATGAGGACAGATACGCAGTATTTT; CDR3 protein: CASSYNGMRTDTQYF
D gene: TRBD2; clone size: many; V gene: TRBV7-9; J gene: TRBJ2-5; CDR3 DNA: TGTGCCAGCGAGCTGGGACTAGCGAGGGAGACCCAGTACTTC; CDR3 protein: CASELGLARETQYF
D gene: .; clone size: many; V gene: TRBV4-1; J gene: TRBJ1-2; CDR3 DNA: TGCGCCAGCAGCCAAGACCTCATGGGACCAGGGATCTATGGCTACACCTTC; CDR3 protein: CASSQDLMGPGIYGYTF
D gene: TRBD1; clone size: many; V gene: TRBV29-1; J gene: TRBJ1-1; CDR3 DNA: TGCAGCTTAGCTAGGGGAGGACAGGGCACTGAAGCTTTCTTT; CDR3 protein: CSLARGGQGTEAFF
D gene: .; clone size: .; V gene: TRBV19; J gene: TRBJ2-2; CDR3 DNA: TGTGCCAGTAGTATCCGCGGGGGCCGAGGCACCGGGGAGCTGTTTTTT; CDR3 protein: CASSIRGGRGTGELFF
D gene: .; clone size: many; V gene: TRBV5-5; J gene: TRBJ2-6; CDR3 DNA: TGTGCCAGCAGCCGCGCGGTAGTGGCTGGGGCCAACGTCCTGACTTTC; CDR3 protein: CASSRAVVAGANVLTF
D gene: .; clone size: .; V gene: TRBV10-3; J gene: TRBJ2-7; CDR3 DNA: TGTGCCATCAGTGAGTCGTCCTTGGGGTACGAGCAGTACTTC; CDR3 protein: CAISESSLGYEQYF
D gene: .; clone size: few; V gene: TRBV27; J gene: TRBJ1-1; CDR3 DNA: TGTGCCAGCCGACGGTTCAGTAGAGGGGAGTATATCACTGAAGCTTTCTTT; CDR3 protein: CASRRFSRGEYITEAFF